Detailed here is one TCR beta chain. These data belong to a study of blood T cell repertoires in COVID-19. For the study at large: Acute and convalescent COVID-19 specimens originated in the United States, Italy and Spain.

V lost 1 base and J lost 7, with 10 bases in between. The CDR3 has 13 amino acids. CDR1 and CDR2 from the germline V gene are MNHEY and SMNVEV (reference sequence). Original data processing: Estimates of nucleated cell counts were drawn from the amplification of reference gene primers. Measured with immunoSEQ multiplex PCR; TCRdb has only the in-frame clones, and not every one. Clone size and the V and J calls come from that table; the DNA yielded D and trimming. The sample lists about 59,000 clones; roughly 85% were seen once. This clonotype originated in a man in his 60s with acute or convalescent COVID-19. Sequencing used peripheral blood. The chain has TRBV27 and TRBJ1-1; unclear D gene. The CDR3 nucleotides read TGTGCCAGCAGTTTATTTTCCGGGAGTGAAGCTTTCTTT. This translates into CASSLFSGSEAFF.